This TCR beta chain was obtained from a study of CD8+ T cells in alopecia areata. Study overall: Scoring of treated patients' severity used the percentage of affected scalp area.

In regard to this clone: Its cognate antigen is unknown. This sample includes further DNA sequences coding for the same CDR3.

As to treatment: oral pan-JAK inhibitor, 5-10 mg twice daily. Those with alopecia areata gave lesional scalp punch biopsies and peripheral blood. Isolation of CD4+ and CD8+ T cells from PBMCs was achieved by sorting. Overall study findings and caveats: Many expanded lesional clones stayed in scalp and blood while on tofacitinib.

Following RNA extraction, reverse transcription yielded cDNA that acted as the sequencing template. The table came from immunoSEQ multiplex PCR; TCRdb's copy has only in-frame clones and leaves some out. There are roughly 180,000 clones in the sample; 50% to 60% occur only once, and approximately 3.3% lies in the top ten. In germline, CDR1 is GTSNPN, CDR2 SVGIG (reference sequence). The junction had 3 bases not matched to a gene; V was cut back by 0 bases and J by 8 bases. This CDR3 spans 13 amino acids. The chain uses TRBV30 and TRBJ1-4; TRBD1 matches at 7 bases. This specimen consisted of CD4+ T cells sorted from blood, obtained at week 4, from a patient treated with tofacitinib. The receptor was isolated from a human donor with alopecia areata. The CDR3 sequence: CAWSVGQNEKLFF. The CDR3 DNA sequence: TGTGCCTGGAGTGTGGGACAGAACGAAAAACTGTTTTTT. The full variable domain, rest sourced from reference TRBV30 and TRBJ1-4, is SQTIHQWPATLVQPVGSPLSLECTVEGTSNPNLYWYRQAAGRGLQLLFYSVGIGQISSEVPQNLSASRPQDRQFILSSKKLLLSDSGFYLCAWSVGQNEKLFFGSGTQLSVL.